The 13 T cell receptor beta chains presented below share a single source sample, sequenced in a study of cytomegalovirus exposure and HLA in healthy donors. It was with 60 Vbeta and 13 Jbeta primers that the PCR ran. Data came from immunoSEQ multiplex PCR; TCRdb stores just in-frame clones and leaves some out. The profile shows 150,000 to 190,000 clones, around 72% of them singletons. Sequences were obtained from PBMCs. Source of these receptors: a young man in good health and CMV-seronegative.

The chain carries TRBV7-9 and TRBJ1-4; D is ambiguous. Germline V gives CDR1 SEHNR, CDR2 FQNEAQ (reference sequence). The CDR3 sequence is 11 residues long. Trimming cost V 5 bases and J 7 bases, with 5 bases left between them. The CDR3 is CASSPSEKLFF. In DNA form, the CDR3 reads TGTGCCAGCAGCCCCAGTGAAAAACTGTTTTTT.

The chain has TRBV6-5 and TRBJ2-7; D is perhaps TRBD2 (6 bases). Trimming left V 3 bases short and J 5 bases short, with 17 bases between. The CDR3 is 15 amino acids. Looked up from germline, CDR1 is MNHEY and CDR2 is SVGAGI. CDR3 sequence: CASSYYAARRDEQYF. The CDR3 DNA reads TGTGCCAGCAGTTATTATGCGGCTAGGAGGGACGAGCAGTACTTC.

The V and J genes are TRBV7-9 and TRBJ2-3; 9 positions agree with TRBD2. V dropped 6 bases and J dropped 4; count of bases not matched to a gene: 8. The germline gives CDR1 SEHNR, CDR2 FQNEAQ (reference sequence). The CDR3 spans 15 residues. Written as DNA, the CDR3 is TGTGCCAGCAGACTCTATAGCGGGAGTGCAGATACGCAGTATTTT. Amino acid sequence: CASRLYSGSADTQYF.

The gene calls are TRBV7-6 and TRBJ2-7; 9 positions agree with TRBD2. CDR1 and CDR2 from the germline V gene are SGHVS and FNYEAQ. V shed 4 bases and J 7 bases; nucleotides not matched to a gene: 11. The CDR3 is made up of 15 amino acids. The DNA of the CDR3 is TGTGCCAGCAGCTCGAGCTTAGCGGGAGTGAAGGAGCAGTACTTC. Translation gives CASSSSLAGVKEQYF.

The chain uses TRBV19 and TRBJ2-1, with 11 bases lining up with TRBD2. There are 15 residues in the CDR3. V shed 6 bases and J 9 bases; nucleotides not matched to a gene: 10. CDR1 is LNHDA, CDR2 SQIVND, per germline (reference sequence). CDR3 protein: CASSRGLAGGGEQFF. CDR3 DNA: TGTGCCAGTAGCAGGGGGCTAGCGGGGGGTGGTGAGCAGTTCTTC. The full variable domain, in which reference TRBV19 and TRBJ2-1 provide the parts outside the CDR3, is DGGITQSPKYLFRKEGQNVTLSCEQNLNHDAMYWYRQDPGQGLRLIYYSQIVNDFQKGDIAEGYSVSREKKESFPLTVTSAQKNPTAFYLCASSRGLAGGGEQFFGPGTRLTVL.

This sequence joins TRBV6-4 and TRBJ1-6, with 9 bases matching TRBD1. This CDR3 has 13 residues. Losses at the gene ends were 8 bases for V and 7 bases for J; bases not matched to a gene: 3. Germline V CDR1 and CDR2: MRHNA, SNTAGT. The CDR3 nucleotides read TGTGCCAGCCGGGACAGGGAAAATTCACCCCTCCACTTT. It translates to CASRDRENSPLHF.

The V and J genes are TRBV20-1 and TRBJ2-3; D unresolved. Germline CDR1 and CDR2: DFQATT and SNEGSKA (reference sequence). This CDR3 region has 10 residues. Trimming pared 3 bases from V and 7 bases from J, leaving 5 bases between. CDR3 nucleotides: TGCAGTGCTAGCAGGTATACGCAGTATTTT. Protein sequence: CSASRYTQYF.

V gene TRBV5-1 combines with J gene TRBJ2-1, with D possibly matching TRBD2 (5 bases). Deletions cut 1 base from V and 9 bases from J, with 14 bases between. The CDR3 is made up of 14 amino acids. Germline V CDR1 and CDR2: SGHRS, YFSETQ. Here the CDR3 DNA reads TGCGCCAGCAGCTTGTCTCTAGCAGCGAGTGAGCAGTTCTTC. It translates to CASSLSLAASEQFF.

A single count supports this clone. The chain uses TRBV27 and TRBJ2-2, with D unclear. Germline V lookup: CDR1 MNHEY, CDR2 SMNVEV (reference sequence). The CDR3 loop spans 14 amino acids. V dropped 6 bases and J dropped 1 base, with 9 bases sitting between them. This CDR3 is CASSPLENTGELFF. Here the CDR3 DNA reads TGTGCCAGCAGCCCACTTGAGAACACCGGGGAGCTGTTTTTT.

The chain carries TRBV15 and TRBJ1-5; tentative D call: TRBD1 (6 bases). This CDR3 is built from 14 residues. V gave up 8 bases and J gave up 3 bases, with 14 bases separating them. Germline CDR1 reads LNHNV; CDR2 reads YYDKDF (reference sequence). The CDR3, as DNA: TGTGCCACCGGCCGGGACATAGACAATCAGCCCCAGCATTTT. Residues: CATGRDIDNQPQHF.

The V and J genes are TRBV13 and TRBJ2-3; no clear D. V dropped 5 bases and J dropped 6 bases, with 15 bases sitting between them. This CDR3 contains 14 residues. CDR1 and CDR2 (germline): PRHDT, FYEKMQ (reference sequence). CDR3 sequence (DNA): TGTGCCAGCAGCCCCACCCCCAGGCCCGATACGCAGTATTTT. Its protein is CASSPTPRPDTQYF.

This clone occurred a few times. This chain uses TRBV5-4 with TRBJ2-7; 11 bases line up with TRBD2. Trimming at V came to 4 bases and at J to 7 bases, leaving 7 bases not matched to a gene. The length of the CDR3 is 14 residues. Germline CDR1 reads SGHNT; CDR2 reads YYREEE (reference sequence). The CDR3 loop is CASSRLAGTTEQYF. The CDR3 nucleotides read TGTGCCAGCAGCCGACTAGCGGGAACAACAGAGCAGTACTTC.

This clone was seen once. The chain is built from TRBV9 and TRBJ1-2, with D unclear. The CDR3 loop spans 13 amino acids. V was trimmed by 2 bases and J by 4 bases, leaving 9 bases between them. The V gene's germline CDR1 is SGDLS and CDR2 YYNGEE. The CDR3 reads CASSVADTYGYTF. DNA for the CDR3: TGTGCCAGCAGCGTTGCAGACACCTATGGCTACACCTTC.